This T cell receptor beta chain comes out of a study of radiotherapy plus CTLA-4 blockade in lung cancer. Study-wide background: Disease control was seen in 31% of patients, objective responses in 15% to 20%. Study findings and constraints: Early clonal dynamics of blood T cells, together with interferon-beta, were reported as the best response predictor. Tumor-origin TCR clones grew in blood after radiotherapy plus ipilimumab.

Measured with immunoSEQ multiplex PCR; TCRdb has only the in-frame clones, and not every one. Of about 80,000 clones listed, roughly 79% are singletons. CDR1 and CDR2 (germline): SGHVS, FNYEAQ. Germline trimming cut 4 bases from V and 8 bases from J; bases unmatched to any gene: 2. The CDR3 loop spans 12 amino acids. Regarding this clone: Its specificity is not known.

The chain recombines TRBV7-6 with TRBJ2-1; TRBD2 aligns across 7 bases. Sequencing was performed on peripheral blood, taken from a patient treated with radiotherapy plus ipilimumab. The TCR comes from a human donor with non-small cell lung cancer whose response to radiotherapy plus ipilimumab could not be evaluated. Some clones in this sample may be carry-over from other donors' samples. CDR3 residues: CASSYGRDEQFF. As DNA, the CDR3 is TGTGCCAGCAGCTATGGGAGGGATGAGCAGTTCTTC.